This TCR beta chain was captured in a study of blood T cell repertoires in COVID-19. The method was immunoSEQ multiplex PCR; TCRdb's version includes in-frame clones alone and lacks a portion of them. The sample lists roughly 330,000 clones, nearly 90% occurring once. This clone came up once. Germline V gene sequence: CDR1 MGHDK, CDR2 SYGVNS. This CDR3 is 14 amino acids long. With 1 base removed from V and 5 bases from J, the gap between germline ends came to 11 bases. This clonotype was sampled from a woman in her thirties who had recovered from COVID-19. Sequencing was done on a sample of PBMCs or T cells enriched from blood (not recorded which). This chain uses TRBV25-1 with TRBJ2-5; D gene ambiguous. As DNA, the CDR3 is TGTGCCAGCAGTGAATTTTGGTATCGGGAGACCCAGTACTTC. Protein: CASSEFWYRETQYF.